A single sample gave rise to the 15 T cell receptor beta chains below, sequenced in a study of T cell repertoires in ileal Crohn's disease. Clones were read by immunoSEQ multiplex PCR, and TCRdb kept only the in-frame ones, dropping some. The table includes 4,500 to 6,000 clones, under 75% detected once. Time point meaning: neoterminal ileum biopsy at postoperative endoscopy, about 6 months after surgery. Input material: ileal tissue. The source is an adult with Crohn's disease.

The CDR3 coding sequence is TGTGCCAGCTCAACAGGGGAAGGGACTTATAGCAATCAGCCCCAGCATTTT. This codes for CASSTGEGTYSNQPQHF. This chain uses TRBV18 with TRBJ1-5, with 7 bases lining up with TRBD1. The length of the CDR3 is 17 residues. Germline values: CDR1 KGHSH, CDR2 LQKENI. The V and J ends lost 5 bases and 0 bases, in that order; junction bases with no gene match: 10.

This chain connects TRBV5-1 to TRBJ1-4; 10 positions agree with TRBD1. This CDR3 contains 15 residues. V shed 1 base and J 7 bases; nucleotides not matched to a gene: 4. Germline lookup yields CDR1 SGHRS and CDR2 YFSETQ. This chain's CDR3 is CASSLQGQGFEKLFF. As DNA, the CDR3 is TGCGCCAGCAGCTTGCAGGGACAGGGGTTTGAAAAACTGTTTTTT.

This clone showed up just a few times. V is TRBV28 and J is TRBJ2-7; 10 bases align to TRBD2. The CDR3 extends over 15 amino acids. Germline V gene data show CDR1 as MDHEN and CDR2 as SYDVKM. The junction had 5 bases not matched to a gene; V was cut back by 4 bases and J by 2 bases. The CDR3 sequence is CASSSPSGGTYEQYF. The CDR3 bases are TGTGCCAGCAGTTCCCCTAGCGGGGGAACCTACGAGCAGTACTTC.

The V and J genes are TRBV29-1 and TRBJ2-1; D call uncertain. The CDR3 runs to 11 residues. The V end lost 4 bases, the J end lost 4 bases, and 5 bases lay between the germline ends. Germline assignment: CDR1 SQVTM and CDR2 ANQGSEA. CDR3 nucleotide sequence: TGCAGCGTTGTACTTTACAATGAGCAGTTCTTC. This sequence encodes CSVVLYNEQFF.

The chain is built from TRBV6-5 and TRBJ1-1, with D perhaps matching TRBD1 (6 bases). The ends were cut back, 2 bases at V and 2 bases at J, with 9 bases in the middle. This CDR3 has 14 amino acids. Germline V gene data show CDR1 as MNHEY and CDR2 as SVGAGI. The CDR3 spells CASSYTRGNTEAFF. CDR3 coding DNA: TGTGCCAGCAGTTACACCAGGGGTAACACTGAAGCTTTCTTT.

The chain joins TRBV9 to TRBJ1-1, with a weak D call TRBD1 (6 bases). This CDR3 comprises 14 residues. Per germline, CDR1 SGDLS and CDR2 YYNGEE. V was cut by 4 bases and J by 4 bases, with 14 bases left in between. The CDR3 loop is CASSSTGHRTEAFF. The CDR3 DNA sequence: TGTGCCAGCAGCTCCACGGGACACCGCACTGAAGCTTTCTTT.

The V and J genes are TRBV7-9 and TRBJ2-1; 11 positions match TRBD2. The CDR3 covers 16 residues. V gave up 1 base and J gave up 10 bases; unmatched junction bases: 9. Looked up from germline, CDR1 is SEHNR and CDR2 is FQNEAQ (reference sequence). Here the CDR3 reads CASSLGGGLAVREQFF. DNA of the CDR3: TGTGCCAGCAGCTTAGGAGGGGGACTAGCGGTCAGGGAGCAGTTCTTC.

The chain is built from TRBV27 and TRBJ2-2; TRBD1 might be the D (6 bases). There are 16 residues in the CDR3. CDR1 and CDR2 (germline): MNHEY, SMNVEV (reference sequence). V dropped 2 bases and J dropped 4 bases, with 14 bases sitting between them. CDR3: CASSLKGEMGTGELFF. CDR3 bases: TGTGCCAGCAGTTTAAAGGGGGAGATGGGCACCGGGGAGCTGTTTTTT.

This clone was detected a few times. The chain uses TRBV20-1 and TRBJ1-1, with TRBD1 identical over 7 bases. V lost 4 bases to trimming and J lost 5 bases; unmatched junction nucleotides: 1. Germline values: CDR1 DFQATT, CDR2 SNEGSKA (reference sequence). The CDR3 loop spans 11 amino acids. The CDR3 reads CSAIRGTEAFF. CDR3 nucleotide sequence: TGCAGTGCTATCAGGGGGACTGAAGCTTTCTTT.

Written as DNA, the CDR3 is TGTGCCAGCAGCCCGAGTGGACTAGCGGTTTACGAGCAGTACGTC. Its protein product is CASSPSGLAVYEQYV. The rearrangement joins TRBV6-5 to TRBJ2-7; 10 bases are a match to TRBD2. CDR3 size: 15 residues. V was clipped by 6 bases and J by 4 bases; unmatched bases: 9. Germline V gene sequence: CDR1 MNHEY, CDR2 SVGAGI.

Points on this clone: This CDR3 is also generated by other DNA sequences in the sample. V and J are TRBV2 and TRBJ2-7; 11 bases are a match to TRBD1. Unmatched junction bases numbered 7, after V lost 7 bases and J lost 2 bases. Germline V gene lookup returns CDR1 SNHLY and CDR2 FYNNEI. CDR3 length equals 15 residues. CDR3 in amino acids: CASTSGGQGAYEQYV. The CDR3, as DNA: TGTGCCAGCACCTCAGGGGGACAGGGGGCCTACGAGCAGTACGTC.

This chain joins TRBV7-9 and TRBJ2-1, with 9 bases aligning to TRBD2. J lost 6 bases, V lost 5 bases, and 8 bases had no gene match. The CDR3 has 15 residues. Germline CDR1 SEHNR, CDR2 FQNEAQ (reference sequence). The chain's CDR3 is CASSRSGGESNEQFF. As DNA, the CDR3 is TGTGCCAGCAGCCGTAGCGGGGGCGAATCCAATGAGCAGTTCTTC.

This clone has a handful of counts. The V call is TRBV12-5, the J call TRBJ1-4; weak D call: TRBD1 (6 bases). V was cut by 4 bases and J by 8 bases, with 14 bases left in between. The germline gives CDR1 LGHNT, CDR2 FRNRAP. The CDR3 is 14 amino acids. The CDR3 region is CASGSTGMGEKLFF. In nucleotides, the CDR3 is TGTGCTAGTGGTTCCACAGGGATGGGGGAAAAACTGTTTTTT.

This chain joins TRBV21-1 and TRBJ2-7; the D call TRBD1 from the table was never checked on the DNA. TRBV21-1 is a recognized pseudogene. This CDR3 is 16 amino acids long. The CDR3 DNA sequence: TGTGCCAGCAGCAAGGGTAGCGTAGGGGGCACCTACGAGCAGTACGTC. Its translation is CASSKGSVGGTYEQYV.

V usage is TRBV5-1 and J usage is TRBJ1-1, with D possibly being TRBD1 (6 bases). CDR1 is SGHRS and CDR2 is YFSETQ in the germline V gene. This CDR3 region has 14 residues. Trimming pared 4 bases from V and 8 bases from J, leaving 18 bases between. CDR3 sequence (DNA): TGCGCCAGCAGCCTGGTGACTGCAGGGGCCGAAGCTTTCTTT. It is translated as CASSLVTAGAEAFF.